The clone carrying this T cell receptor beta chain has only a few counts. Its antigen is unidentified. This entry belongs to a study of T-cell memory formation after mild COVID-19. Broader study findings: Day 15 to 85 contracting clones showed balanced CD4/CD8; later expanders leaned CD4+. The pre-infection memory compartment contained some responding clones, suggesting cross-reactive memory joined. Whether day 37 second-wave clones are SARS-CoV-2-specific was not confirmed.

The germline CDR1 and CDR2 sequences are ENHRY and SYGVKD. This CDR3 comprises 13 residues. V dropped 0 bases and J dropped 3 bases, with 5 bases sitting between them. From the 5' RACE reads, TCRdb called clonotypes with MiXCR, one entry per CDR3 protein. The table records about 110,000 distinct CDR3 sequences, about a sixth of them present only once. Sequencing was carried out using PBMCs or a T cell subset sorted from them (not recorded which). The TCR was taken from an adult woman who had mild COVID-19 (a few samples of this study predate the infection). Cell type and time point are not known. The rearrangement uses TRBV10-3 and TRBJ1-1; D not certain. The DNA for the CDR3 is TGTGCCATCAGTGAGTCGGGAGACACTGAAGCTTTCTTT. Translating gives CAISESGDTEAFF.